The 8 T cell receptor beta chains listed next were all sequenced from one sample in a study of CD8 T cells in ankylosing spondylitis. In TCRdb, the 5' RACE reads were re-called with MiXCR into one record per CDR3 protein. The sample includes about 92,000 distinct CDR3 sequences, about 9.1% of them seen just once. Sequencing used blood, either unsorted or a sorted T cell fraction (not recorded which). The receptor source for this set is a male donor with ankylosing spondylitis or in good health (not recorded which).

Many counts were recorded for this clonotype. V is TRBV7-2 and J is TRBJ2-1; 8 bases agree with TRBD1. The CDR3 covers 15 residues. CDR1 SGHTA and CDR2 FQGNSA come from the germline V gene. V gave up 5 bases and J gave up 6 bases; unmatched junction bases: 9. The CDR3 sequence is CASSRGQGGINEQFF. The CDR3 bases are TGTGCCAGCAGCCGTGGACAGGGCGGAATCAATGAGCAGTTCTTC.

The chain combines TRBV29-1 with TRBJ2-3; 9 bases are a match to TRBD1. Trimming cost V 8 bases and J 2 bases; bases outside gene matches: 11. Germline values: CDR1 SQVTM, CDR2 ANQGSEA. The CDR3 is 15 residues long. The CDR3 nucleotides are TGCAGCTCAAGGACAGGGGCGAAACTCACAGATACGCAGTATTTT. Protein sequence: CSSRTGAKLTDTQYF.

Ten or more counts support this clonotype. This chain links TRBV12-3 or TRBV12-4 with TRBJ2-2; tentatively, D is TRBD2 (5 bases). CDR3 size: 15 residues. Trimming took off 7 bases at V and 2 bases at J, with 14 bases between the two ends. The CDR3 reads CASIDSGINTGELFF. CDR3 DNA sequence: TGTGCCAGCATCGATTCGGGGATTAACACCGGGGAGCTGTTTTTT.

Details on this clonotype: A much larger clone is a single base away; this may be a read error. The chain's CDR3 is CVSSQDDEQFF. For the CDR3, the DNA is TGTGTCAGCAGCCAAGACGATGAGCAGTTCTTC. The J gene is TRBJ2-1, the V gene TRBV3-1; D ambiguous. This CDR3 comprises 11 residues. Germline V gene lookup returns CDR1 LGHDT and CDR2 YNNKEL (reference sequence).

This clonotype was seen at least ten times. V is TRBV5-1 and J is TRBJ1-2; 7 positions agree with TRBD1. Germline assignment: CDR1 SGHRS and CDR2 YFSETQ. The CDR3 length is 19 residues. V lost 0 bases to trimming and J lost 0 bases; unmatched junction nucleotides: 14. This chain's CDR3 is CASSLEPYLTGAANYGYTF. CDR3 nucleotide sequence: TGCGCCAGCAGCTTGGAGCCCTACCTTACAGGGGCCGCTAACTATGGCTACACCTTC.

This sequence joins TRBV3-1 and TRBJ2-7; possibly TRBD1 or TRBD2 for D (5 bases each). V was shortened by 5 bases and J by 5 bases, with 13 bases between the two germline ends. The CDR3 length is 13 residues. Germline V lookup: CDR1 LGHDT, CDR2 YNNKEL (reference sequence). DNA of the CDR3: TGTGCCAGCAGCAACCGGGACCTCCACGAGCAGTACTTC. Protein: CASSNRDLHEQYF.

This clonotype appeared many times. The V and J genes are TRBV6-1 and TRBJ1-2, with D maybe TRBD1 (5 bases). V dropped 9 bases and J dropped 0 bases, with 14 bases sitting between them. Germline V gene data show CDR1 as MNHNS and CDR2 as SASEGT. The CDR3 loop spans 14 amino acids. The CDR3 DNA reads TGTGCCAGTGCGACAGTTGTTACTAACTATGGCTACACCTTC. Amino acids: CASATVVTNYGYTF.

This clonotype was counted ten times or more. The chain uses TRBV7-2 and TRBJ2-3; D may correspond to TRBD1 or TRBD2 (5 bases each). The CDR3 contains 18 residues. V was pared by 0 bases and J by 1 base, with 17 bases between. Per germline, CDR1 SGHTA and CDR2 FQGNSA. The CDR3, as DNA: TGTGCCAGCAGCTTAGCTAGGTCCCTGGTGGGGGGCACAGATACGCAGTATTTT. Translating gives CASSLARSLVGGTDTQYF.